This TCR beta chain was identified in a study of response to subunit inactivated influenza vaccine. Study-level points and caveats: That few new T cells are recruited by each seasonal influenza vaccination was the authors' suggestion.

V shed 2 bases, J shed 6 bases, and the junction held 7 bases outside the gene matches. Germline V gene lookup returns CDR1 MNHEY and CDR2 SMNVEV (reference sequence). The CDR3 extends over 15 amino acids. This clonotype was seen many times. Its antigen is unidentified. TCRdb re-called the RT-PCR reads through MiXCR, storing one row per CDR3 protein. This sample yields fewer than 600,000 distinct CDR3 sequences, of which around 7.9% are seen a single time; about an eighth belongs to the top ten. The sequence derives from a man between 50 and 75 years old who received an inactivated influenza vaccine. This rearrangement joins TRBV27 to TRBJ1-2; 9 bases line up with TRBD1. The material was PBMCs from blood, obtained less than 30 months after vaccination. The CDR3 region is CASSLEAQGAHGYTF. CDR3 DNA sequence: TGTGCCAGCAGTTTAGAGGCACAGGGGGCTCATGGCTACACCTTC.